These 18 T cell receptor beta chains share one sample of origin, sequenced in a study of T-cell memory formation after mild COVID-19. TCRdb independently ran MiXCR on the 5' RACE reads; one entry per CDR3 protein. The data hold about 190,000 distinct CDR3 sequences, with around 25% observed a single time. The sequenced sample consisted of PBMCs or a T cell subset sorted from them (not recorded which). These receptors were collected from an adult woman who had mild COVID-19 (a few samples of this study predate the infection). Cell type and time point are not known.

CDR3 DNA sequence: TGTGCCAGCAGGGTACAGGGTTCTCTATACGGTGAGCAGTTCTTC. Its protein product is CASRVQGSLYGEQFF. This sequence joins TRBV2 and TRBJ2-1; the D gene is possibly TRBD1 (6 bases). From germline, CDR1 is SNHLY and CDR2 FYNNEI. The CDR3 sequence is 15 residues long. Trimming removed 6 bases from V and 9 bases from J, with 21 bases in between.

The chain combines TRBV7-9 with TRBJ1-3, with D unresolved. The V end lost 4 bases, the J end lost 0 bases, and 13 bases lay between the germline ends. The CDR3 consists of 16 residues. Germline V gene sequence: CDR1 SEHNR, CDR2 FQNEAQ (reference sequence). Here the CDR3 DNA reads TGTGCCAGCAGCTCGACCGCCGCTAGCTCTGGAAACACCATATATTTT. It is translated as CASSSTAASSGNTIYF.

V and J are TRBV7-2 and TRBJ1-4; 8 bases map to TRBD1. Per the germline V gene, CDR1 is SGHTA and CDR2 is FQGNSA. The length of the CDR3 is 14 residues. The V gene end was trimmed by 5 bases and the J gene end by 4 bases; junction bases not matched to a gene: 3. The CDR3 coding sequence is TGTGCCAGCAGCCTAGACAGGGGTAATGAAAAACTGTTTTTT. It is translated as CASSLDRGNEKLFF.

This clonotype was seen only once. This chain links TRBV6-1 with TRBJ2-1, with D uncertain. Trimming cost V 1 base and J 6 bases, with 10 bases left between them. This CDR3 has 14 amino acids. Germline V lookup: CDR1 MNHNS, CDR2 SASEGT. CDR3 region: CASSEGLTSNEQFF. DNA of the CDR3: TGTGCCAGCAGTGAAGGGCTGACTTCCAATGAGCAGTTCTTC.

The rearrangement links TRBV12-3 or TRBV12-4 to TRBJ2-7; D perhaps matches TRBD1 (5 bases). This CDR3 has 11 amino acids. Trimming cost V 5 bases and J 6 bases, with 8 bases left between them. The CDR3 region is CASSDTGEQYF. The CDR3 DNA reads TGTGCCAGCAGTGACACAGGCGAGCAGTACTTC.

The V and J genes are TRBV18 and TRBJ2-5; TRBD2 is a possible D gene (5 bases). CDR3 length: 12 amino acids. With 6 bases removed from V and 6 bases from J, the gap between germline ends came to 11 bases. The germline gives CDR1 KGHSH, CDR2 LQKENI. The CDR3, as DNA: TGTGCCAGCTCTCCCGACGGGAAGACCCAGTACTTC. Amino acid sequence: CASSPDGKTQYF.

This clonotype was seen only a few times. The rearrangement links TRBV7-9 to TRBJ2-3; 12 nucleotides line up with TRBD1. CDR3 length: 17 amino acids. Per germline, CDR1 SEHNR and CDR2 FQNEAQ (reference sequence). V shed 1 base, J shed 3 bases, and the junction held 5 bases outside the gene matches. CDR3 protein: CASSLGDRGRRTDTQYF. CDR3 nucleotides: TGTGCCAGCAGCTTAGGGGACAGGGGGCGAAGAACAGATACGCAGTATTTT.

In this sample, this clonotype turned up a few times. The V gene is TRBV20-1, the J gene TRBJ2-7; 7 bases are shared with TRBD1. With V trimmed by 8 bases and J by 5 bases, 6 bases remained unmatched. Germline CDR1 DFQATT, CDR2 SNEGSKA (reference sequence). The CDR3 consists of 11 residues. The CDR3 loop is CSPYRGHEQYF. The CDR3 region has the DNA TGCAGTCCCTATAGGGGGCACGAGCAGTACTTC.

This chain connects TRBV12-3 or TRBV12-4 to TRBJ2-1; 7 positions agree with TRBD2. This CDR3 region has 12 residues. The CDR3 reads CVSGLAGDRKFF. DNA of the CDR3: TGTGTATCCGGTTTGGCGGGAGATAGGAAGTTCTTC.

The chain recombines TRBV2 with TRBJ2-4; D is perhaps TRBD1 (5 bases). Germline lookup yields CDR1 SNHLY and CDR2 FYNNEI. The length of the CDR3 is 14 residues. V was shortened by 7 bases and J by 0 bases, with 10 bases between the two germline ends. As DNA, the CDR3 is TGTGCCAGCACGGACATTTTAGCCAAAAACATTCAGTACTTC. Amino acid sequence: CASTDILAKNIQYF. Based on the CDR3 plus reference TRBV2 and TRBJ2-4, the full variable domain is EPEVTQTPSHQVTQMGQEVILRCVPISNHLYFYWYRQILGQKVEFLVSFYNNEISEKSEIFDDQFSVERPDGSNFTLKIRSTKLEDSAMYFCASTDILAKNIQYFGAGTRLSVL.

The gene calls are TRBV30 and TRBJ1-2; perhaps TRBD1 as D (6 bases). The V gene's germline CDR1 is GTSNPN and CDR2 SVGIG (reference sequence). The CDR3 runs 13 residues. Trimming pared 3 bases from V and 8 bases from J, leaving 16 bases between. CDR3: CAWRPNRAVGYTF. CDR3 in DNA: TGTGCCTGGAGGCCGAACAGGGCTGTGGGCTACACCTTC.

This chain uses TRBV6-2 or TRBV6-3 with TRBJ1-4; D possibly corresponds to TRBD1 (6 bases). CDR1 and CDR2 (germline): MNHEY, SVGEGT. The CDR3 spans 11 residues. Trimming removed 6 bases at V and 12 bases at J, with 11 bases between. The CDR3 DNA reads TGTGCCAGCAGCCCAAACAGGGAACTGTTTTTT. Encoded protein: CASSPNRELFF.

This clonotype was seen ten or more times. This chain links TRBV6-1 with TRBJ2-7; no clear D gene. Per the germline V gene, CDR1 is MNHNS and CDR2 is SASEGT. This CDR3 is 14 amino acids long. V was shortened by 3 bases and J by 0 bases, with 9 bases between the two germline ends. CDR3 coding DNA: TGTGCCAGCAGTGAGTGGTCGAGCTCCTACGAGCAGTACTTC. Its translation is CASSEWSSSYEQYF.

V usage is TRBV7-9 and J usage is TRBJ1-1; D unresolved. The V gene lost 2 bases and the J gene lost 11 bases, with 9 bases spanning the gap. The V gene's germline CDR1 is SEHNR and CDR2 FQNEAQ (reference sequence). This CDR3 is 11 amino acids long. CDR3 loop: CASSLSEEAFF. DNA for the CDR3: TGTGCCAGCAGCTTATCTGAGGAGGCTTTCTTT.

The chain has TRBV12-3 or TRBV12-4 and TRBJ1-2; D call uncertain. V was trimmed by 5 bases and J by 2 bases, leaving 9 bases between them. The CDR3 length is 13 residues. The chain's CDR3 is CASSRSPNYGYTF. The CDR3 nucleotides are TGTGCCAGCAGTAGGTCCCCCAACTATGGCTACACCTTC.

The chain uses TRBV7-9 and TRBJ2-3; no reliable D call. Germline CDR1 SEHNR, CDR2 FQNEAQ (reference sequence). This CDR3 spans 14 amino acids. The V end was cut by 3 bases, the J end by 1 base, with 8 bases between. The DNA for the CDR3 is TGTGCCAGCAGCTTTTCGGGTGGCACAGATACGCAGTATTTT. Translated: CASSFSGGTDTQYF. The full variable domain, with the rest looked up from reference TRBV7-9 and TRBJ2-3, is DTGVSQNPRHKITKRGQNVTFRCDPISEHNRLYWYRQTLGQGPEFLTYFQNEAQLEKSRLLSDRFSAERPKGSFSTLEIQRTEQGDSAMYLCASSFSGGTDTQYFGPGTRLTVL.

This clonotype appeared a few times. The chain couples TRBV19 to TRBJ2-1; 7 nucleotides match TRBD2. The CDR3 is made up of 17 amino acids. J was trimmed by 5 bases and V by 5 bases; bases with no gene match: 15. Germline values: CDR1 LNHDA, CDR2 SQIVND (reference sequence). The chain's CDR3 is CASSARSLGRANNEQFF. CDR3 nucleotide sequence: TGTGCCAGTAGTGCTCGTAGCTTAGGGAGGGCGAACAATGAGCAGTTCTTC.

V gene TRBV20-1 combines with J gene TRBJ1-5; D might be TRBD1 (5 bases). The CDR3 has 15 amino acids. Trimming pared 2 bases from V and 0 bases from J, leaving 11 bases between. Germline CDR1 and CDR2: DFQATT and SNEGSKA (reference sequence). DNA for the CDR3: TGCAGTGCTAGATTATGGGGCTATAGCAATCAGCCCCAGCATTTT. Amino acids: CSARLWGYSNQPQHF.